A single sample gave rise to the 16 T cell receptor beta chains below, sequenced in a study of control samples from healthy donors and cancer patients. TCRdb's table, derived via immunoSEQ multiplex PCR, lists solely in-frame clones and lacks some. The profile shows 110,000 or so clones, 89% of them singletons. Sequenced material: blood. The receptors were gathered from a man over 45 in good health.

The rearrangement links TRBV7-2 to TRBJ1-2; 8 nucleotides line up with TRBD1. The CDR3 consists of 14 residues. J was trimmed by 4 bases and V by 1 base; bases with no gene match: 2. The germline CDR1 and CDR2 sequences are SGHTA and FQGNSA. Here the CDR3 reads CASSLGQGLYGYTF. CDR3 sequence (DNA): TGTGCCAGCAGCTTAGGACAGGGGCTCTATGGCTACACCTTC.

The chain is built from TRBV28 and TRBJ1-1; the D is unclear. CDR3 length: 12 residues. V was pared by 3 bases and J by 4 bases, with 6 bases between. Germline CDR1 MDHEN, CDR2 SYDVKM. The DNA for the CDR3 is TGTGCCAGCAGTTTTATTGCCACTGAAGCTTTCTTT. Translated, it gives CASSFIATEAFF.

The chain recombines TRBV6-1 with TRBJ2-5; TRBD2 matches at 12 bases. Looked up from germline, CDR1 is MNHNS and CDR2 is SASEGT. This CDR3 spans 17 amino acids. Trimming at V came to 4 bases and at J to 2 bases, leaving 8 bases not matched to a gene. The CDR3 DNA sequence: TGTGCCAGCAGTGCCCTAGCGGGGGGGCAGACTCAAGAGACCCAGTACTTC. As protein: CASSALAGGQTQETQYF.

This chain connects TRBV27 to TRBJ1-1; TRBD1 matches 12 bases. The CDR3 is made up of 16 amino acids. Germline CDR1 reads MNHEY; CDR2 reads SMNVEV (reference sequence). With V trimmed by 3 bases and J by 4 bases, 6 bases remained unmatched. The CDR3 sequence is CASSLGQGAGATEAFF. In nucleotides, the CDR3 is TGTGCCAGCAGTTTGGGACAGGGGGCGGGGGCCACTGAAGCTTTCTTT.

V is TRBV30 and J is TRBJ1-1, with unresolved D. Germline V gene sequence: CDR1 GTSNPN, CDR2 SVGIG (reference sequence). The CDR3 is made up of 13 amino acids. V lost 0 bases and J lost 8, with 13 bases in between. DNA of the CDR3: TGTGCCTGGAGTGTACAGACCTCTGGGGAAGCTTTCTTT. Amino acids: CAWSVQTSGEAFF.

V gene TRBV24-1 combines with J gene TRBJ2-1; 10 nucleotides agree with TRBD1. The CDR3 runs 20 residues. With 5 bases clipped from V and 0 bases from J, the junction kept 15 bases outside the gene matches. CDR1 and CDR2 (germline): KGHDR, SFDVKD. The CDR3 reads CATSGRTGGHTTSSYNEQFF. The CDR3 DNA follows: TGTGCCACCAGTGGGAGGACAGGGGGTCACACAACGAGCTCCTACAATGAGCAGTTCTTC.

The chain has TRBV6-5 and TRBJ2-7; 14 bases align to TRBD2. CDR1 is MNHEY, CDR2 SVGAGI, per germline. Trimming cost V 4 bases and J 3 bases; bases outside gene matches: 2. There are 15 residues in the CDR3. CDR3: CASSSTSGGVYEQYF. CDR3 coding DNA: TGTGCCAGCAGTTCGACTAGCGGGGGGGTCTACGAGCAGTACTTC.

This clone showed up just once. V is TRBV6-4 and J is TRBJ1-5; 7 nucleotides match TRBD1. With V trimmed by 0 bases and J by 5 bases, 4 bases remained unmatched. The CDR3 has 15 amino acids. Germline V gene lookup returns CDR1 MRHNA and CDR2 SNTAGT. In DNA, the CDR3 is TGTGCCAGCAGTGACTCGAAAGGGGGCTATCAGCCCCAGCATTTT. Its translation: CASSDSKGGYQPQHF.

This clone has more than one count but fewer than ten. The chain couples TRBV25-1 to TRBJ1-3; D gene ambiguous. Germline-derived CDR1 and CDR2 are MGHDK and SYGVNS. Trimming took 3 bases from V and 2 from J, leaving 8 bases between them. This CDR3 region has 14 residues. CDR3 loop: CASSEASTGNTIYF. The CDR3 coding sequence is TGTGCCAGCAGTGAGGCTTCTACTGGAAACACCATATATTTT.

The chain joins TRBV19 to TRBJ1-5, with D hard to call. V was pared by 6 bases and J by 11 bases, with 11 bases between. From germline, CDR1 is LNHDA and CDR2 SQIVND (reference sequence). The CDR3 runs 11 residues. This CDR3 is CASSLASAQHF. The CDR3 DNA follows: TGTGCCAGTAGCCTCGCCTCGGCCCAGCATTTT.

This clone was picked up one time. The rearrangement uses TRBV6-5 and TRBJ1-2; tentative D call: TRBD1 (6 bases). Germline V CDR1 and CDR2: MNHEY, SVGAGI. The CDR3 is 13 amino acids. The V end was cut by 6 bases, the J end by 5 bases, with 13 bases between. The CDR3 reads CASSDSGAYGYTF. CDR3 bases: TGTGCCAGCAGCGATTCGGGGGCGTATGGCTACACCTTC.

This clone was seen a few times. The genes are TRBV30 and TRBJ1-2; 9 positions match TRBD1. The CDR3 sequence is 13 residues long. The V segment lost 2 bases and the J segment 6 bases; nucleotides outside the gene matches: 4. Germline CDR1 and CDR2: GTSNPN and SVGIG (reference sequence). CDR3 bases: TGTGCCTGGAGTCGAACAGGGGGCAATGGCTACACCTTC. It translates to CAWSRTGGNGYTF.

This rearrangement joins TRBV29-1 to TRBJ1-2; TRBD1 matches 8 bases. The CDR3 runs 12 residues. Trimming removed 3 bases from V and 8 bases from J; junction bases left unmatched: 5. Germline-derived CDR1 and CDR2 are SQVTM and ANQGSEA. The CDR3 loop reads CSVDVRGLGYTF. The CDR3 nucleotides read TGCAGCGTTGATGTCAGGGGGCTAGGCTACACCTTC.

This chain links TRBV24-1 with TRBJ1-1; D may be TRBD1 (5 bases). Trimming pared 0 bases from V and 12 bases from J, leaving 10 bases between. CDR3 size: 12 residues. Germline lookup yields CDR1 KGHDR and CDR2 SFDVKD. The CDR3 nucleotides read TGTGCCACCAGTGATTTGTTTGGGGGACCTTTCTTT. Translating it yields CATSDLFGGPFF.

J is TRBJ1-4 and V is TRBV27; 8 bases are a match to TRBD1. The V gene end was trimmed by 2 bases and the J gene end by 6 bases; junction bases not matched to a gene: 8. Germline V gene data show CDR1 as MNHEY and CDR2 as SMNVEV (reference sequence). This CDR3 has 16 amino acids. The CDR3 nucleotides are TGTGCCAGCAGTTTAGGGCGCAGGGGGCTACATGAAAAACTGTTTTTT. Translated: CASSLGRRGLHEKLFF. Based on the CDR3 plus reference TRBV27 and TRBJ1-4, the full variable domain is EAQVTQNPRYLITVTGKKLTVTCSQNMNHEYMSWYRQDPGLGLRQIYYSMNVEVTDKGDVPEGYKVSRKEKRNFPLILESPSPNQTSLYFCASSLGRRGLHEKLFFGSGTQLSVL.

The chain recombines TRBV27 with TRBJ1-2; the D gene is possibly TRBD1 (5 bases). V dropped 10 bases and J dropped 2 bases, with 17 bases sitting between them. This CDR3 has 14 residues. CDR1 and CDR2 (germline): MNHEY, SMNVEV (reference sequence). CDR3 in DNA: TGTGCCACCCGGGGGTTCGAGGGGAACTATGGCTACACCTTC. It codes for CATRGFEGNYGYTF.